The clone carrying this T cell receptor (beta chain) was seen a handful of times. Its antigen is as yet unknown. This entry is derived from a study of CD8+CD57+ T cells in acquired aplastic anemia. Broader study findings: Simpson's diversity of CD8+ cells was not significantly different in patients compared with controls. Patients and controls were found to share around 30 CD8+ CDR3 sequences.

Previously, flow cytometry had revealed CD8+CD57+ cell expansion in the patients chosen for sequencing. Therapy had not been given to patients before blood sampling. Researchers used genomic DNA as the template to profile TCR beta VDJ and CDR3. A single record per CDR3 protein comes from TCRdb applying MiXCR to the reads. In the table there are around 150,000 distinct CDR3 sequences, about 70% of which are singletons. The sample taken for sequencing was sorted CD4+, CD8+, or CD8+CD57+ T cells (not recorded which) from PBMCs. The clonotype originates from a human donor with aplastic anemia.

CDR3 nucleotides: TGTGCCATCAGTGGAGAGACAGGGTTCGAGCAGTACTTC. As protein: CAISGETGFEQYF. V is TRBV10-3 and J is TRBJ2-7; 7 nucleotides align to TRBD1. CDR3 length equals 13 residues. The ends lost 4 bases at V and 6 bases at J; junction bases unmatched: 6. Germline lookup yields CDR1 ENHRY and CDR2 SYGVKD.